This T cell receptor beta chain was profiled in a study of blood T cell repertoires in COVID-19. Across the study: Sample material is recorded as cDNA or gDNA derived from T cells, B-cell-depleted T cells, or PBMCs.

Deletions cut 5 bases from V and 10 bases from J, with 16 bases between. The CDR3 has 14 residues. Germline CDR1 SGHRS, CDR2 YFSETQ. Original data processing: Reference gene primer amplification yielded estimated nucleated cell counts. Some clones are missing from TCRdb's copy, which holds only in-frame ones; the method was immunoSEQ multiplex PCR. V and J calls plus clone size are reproduced from that table; the DNA served to infer D and trimming. The sample shows about 190,000 clones, about four fifths of them seen only once. Participants came from roughly 23 US areas, aged about 18 to 100 years. Participant reports of clinical history set cohort assignment.

The chain has TRBV5-1 and TRBJ1-6; tentatively, D is TRBD1 (5 bases). Source material: PBMCs or T cells enriched from blood (not recorded which). The TCR comes from a woman between 25 and 40 years old who had recovered from COVID-19. CDR3 loop: CASRETDIRSPLHF. The CDR3 DNA reads as TGCGCCAGCAGAGAGACAGACATAAGGTCACCCCTCCACTTT.